A single sample is the source of the 12 T cell receptor beta chains below, sequenced in a study of OX40 agonist ivuxolimab in advanced cancers. The repertoire was sequenced with immunoSEQ multiplex PCR; TCRdb's copy has only in-frame clones and lacks some. The sample lists tens of thousands of clones, approximately 84% seen once, with 12% in the top ten. The sequencing used CD4+ or CD8+ T cells sorted from blood, collected in a trial of the OX40 agonist ivuxolimab. The receptors here all came from an adult with an advanced solid tumor such as melanoma, head and neck, liver or kidney cancer.

The chain couples TRBV9 to TRBJ2-5; D is perhaps TRBD1 or TRBD2 (5 bases each). The CDR3 is 14 residues long. The germline V and J ends were trimmed by 4 bases and 2 bases, with 12 bases remaining between them. In germline, CDR1 is SGDLS, CDR2 YYNGEE. CDR3 coding DNA: TGTGCCAGCAGCCCCAGGGACCAACAAGAGACCCAGTACTTC. It specifies CASSPRDQQETQYF.

The CDR3 region is CASSLLSASQETQYF. As DNA, the CDR3 is TGTGCCAGCAGCTTACTTTCGGCTTCTCAAGAGACCCAGTACTTC. The rearrangement links TRBV7-9 to TRBJ2-5; D remains unclear. Trimming cost V 2 bases and J 2 bases, with 12 bases left between them. Germline CDR1 and CDR2: SEHNR and FQNEAQ (reference sequence). CDR3 length equals 15 residues.

The chain joins TRBV2 to TRBJ2-5, with TRBD1 identical over 8 bases. The CDR3 has 15 residues. After removal of 0 bases from V and 4 bases from J, the junction contained 4 bases not matched to a gene. Germline CDR1 is SNHLY and CDR2 is FYNNEI. CDR3 in amino acids: CASSEAWTGTETQYF. The CDR3 DNA sequence: TGTGCCAGCAGTGAAGCCTGGACAGGGACAGAGACCCAGTACTTC.

The chain employs TRBV28 and TRBJ2-5, with TRBD1 identical over 7 bases. Per germline, CDR1 MDHEN and CDR2 SYDVKM. This CDR3 has 17 amino acids. V trimming: 7 bases; J trimming: 5 bases; junction bases outside the gene matches: 19. For the CDR3, the DNA is TGTGCCAGCACGCAGCCCAGCCACAGGGGAGTCTTGGAGACCCAGTACTTC. Translating gives CASTQPSHRGVLETQYF. Variable domain in full (rest from reference TRBV28 and TRBJ2-5): DVKVTQSSRYLVKRTGEKVFLECVQDMDHENMFWYRQDPGLGLRLIYFSYDVKMKEKGDIPEGYSVSREKKERFSLILESASTNQTSMYLCASTQPSHRGVLETQYFGPGTRLLVL.

The chain carries TRBV9 and TRBJ2-1; D is perhaps TRBD2 (6 bases). V lost 0 bases, J lost 4 bases, and 11 bases lay in between. This CDR3 spans 15 amino acids. The germline gives CDR1 SGDLS, CDR2 YYNGEE. The CDR3 loop reads CASSVAGVGYNEQFF. The CDR3 nucleotides are TGTGCCAGCAGCGTAGCGGGAGTAGGGTACAATGAGCAGTTCTTC. The full variable domain, its missing parts supplied by reference TRBV9 and TRBJ2-1, is DSGVTQTPKHLITATGQRVTLRCSPRSGDLSVYWYQQSLDQGLQFLIQYYNGEERAKGNILERFSAQQFPDLHSELNLSSLELGDSALYFCASSVAGVGYNEQFFGPGTRLTVL.

This clone occurred a few times. This sequence joins TRBV11-2 and TRBJ2-1; 8 bases match TRBD2. V lost 3 bases and J lost 6; bases outside the gene matches: 10. CDR1 SGHAT and CDR2 FQNNGV come from the germline V gene. The CDR3 has 16 amino acids. DNA of the CDR3: TGTGCCAGCAGCTTCCCGGGGGGGGACTACCGCAATGAGCAGTTCTTC. Its translation is CASSFPGGDYRNEQFF.

The rearrangement joins TRBV7-9 to TRBJ2-2; 7 bases line up with TRBD1. Germline V CDR1 and CDR2: SEHNR, FQNEAQ (reference sequence). The CDR3 is made up of 15 amino acids. With V trimmed by 11 bases and J by 7 bases, 16 bases remained unmatched. CDR3 nucleotides: TGTGCCGTCGAGCCCGACAGGGTGCTGATCGGGGAGCTGTTTTTT. This sequence encodes CAVEPDRVLIGELFF.

The genes are TRBV30 and TRBJ2-1; no firm D call. CDR3 length: 11 residues. Trimming shortened V by 2 bases and J by 10 bases, and 9 bases separated the two germline ends. Germline V gene sequence: CDR1 GTSNPN, CDR2 SVGIG (reference sequence). CDR3 DNA: TGTGCCTGGAGTACCTCCCAAGAGCAGTTCTTC. This gives the protein CAWSTSQEQFF.

The table lists this clone with a few counts. The chain has TRBV7-2 and TRBJ2-1; 9 nucleotides line up with TRBD2. V was pared by 2 bases and J by 5 bases, with 4 bases of the junction left unmatched. Germline loops: CDR1 SGHTA, CDR2 FQGNSA. This CDR3 has 15 amino acids. CDR3 in amino acids: CASSLLLAGHNEQFF. The CDR3 DNA reads TGTGCCAGCAGCTTATTGCTAGCGGGGCACAATGAGCAGTTCTTC.

The chain couples TRBV7-6 to TRBJ1-6; D is undetermined. Germline CDR1 and CDR2: SGHVS and FNYEAQ. CDR3 length: 16 residues. Trimming took 5 bases from V and 9 from J, leaving 20 bases between them. CDR3 amino acids: CASSAGVDGAISPLHF. DNA of the CDR3: TGTGCCAGCAGCGCCGGGGTGGACGGCGCGATTTCACCCCTCCACTTT.

This clone was seen only once. This rearrangement joins TRBV5-8 to TRBJ1-4; 8 bases are shared with TRBD1. The CDR3 is 15 amino acids. Germline assignment: CDR1 SGHTS and CDR2 YDEGEE. V lost 0 bases, J lost 8 bases, and 6 bases stayed unmatched. The CDR3 bases are TGTGCCAGCAGCTTGGGACAGGGGCATGAGGAAAAACTGTTTTTT. Encoded protein: CASSLGQGHEEKLFF.

This clone was seen at least ten times. The gene calls are TRBV4-1 and TRBJ2-3, with 10 bases aligning to TRBD1. CDR3 length: 16 residues. J lost 4 bases, V lost 4 bases, and 8 bases had no gene match. Germline CDR1 is MGHRA and CDR2 is YSYEKL. CDR3: CASSPKTGQGADTQYF. The CDR3 DNA is TGCGCCAGCAGCCCCAAGACCGGACAGGGGGCAGATACGCAGTATTTT.